This T cell receptor beta chain was sequenced during a study of CD8+CD57+ T cells in acquired aplastic anemia. Previously, flow cytometry had revealed CD8+CD57+ cell expansion in the patients chosen for sequencing. V was clipped by 3 bases and J by 1 base, with 6 bases between them. Germline lookup yields CDR1 DFQATT and CDR2 SNEGSKA (reference sequence). The CDR3 consists of 12 residues. The study profiled TCR beta VDJ and CDR3 using genomic DNA as template. TCRdb processed the reads anew with MiXCR; each CDR3 protein has one entry. The table shows 150,000 to 200,000 distinct CDR3 sequences, with 60% to 80% occurring only once.

This receptor was identified in a human donor with aplastic anemia. The sample was sorted CD4+, CD8+, or CD8+CD57+ T cells (not recorded which) from PBMCs. This chain joins TRBV20-1 and TRBJ1-1; D is unresolved. CDR3 sequence reads: CSARPGNTEAFF. The CDR3 coding sequence is TGCAGTGCTAGGCCGGGGAACACTGAAGCTTTCTTT.